This T cell receptor (beta chain) is drawn from a study of T cell repertoires in cytomegalovirus infection. Germline V gives CDR1 MNHEY, CDR2 SVGEGT. The V and J ends lost 8 bases and 1 base respectively, with 6 bases between them. The CDR3 extends over 11 amino acids. One entry per CDR3 protein results from TCRdb running MiXCR on the reads. This table has about 130,000 distinct CDR3 sequences, 32% appearing once. This clonotype was detected only a few times. The target antigen is unknown. The sequence came from a human donor in good health (CMV status not recorded). Some clones in this sample may be carry-over from other donors' samples. The gene calls are TRBV6-2 or TRBV6-3 and TRBJ2-7; no clear D. Sequenced here: CD8+ T cells from cultured PBMCs, sampled from culture after CMV antigen stimulation. CDR3 amino acids: CASGVSYEQYF. The CDR3 nucleotides are TGTGCCAGCGGGGTTTCCTACGAGCAGTACTTC.